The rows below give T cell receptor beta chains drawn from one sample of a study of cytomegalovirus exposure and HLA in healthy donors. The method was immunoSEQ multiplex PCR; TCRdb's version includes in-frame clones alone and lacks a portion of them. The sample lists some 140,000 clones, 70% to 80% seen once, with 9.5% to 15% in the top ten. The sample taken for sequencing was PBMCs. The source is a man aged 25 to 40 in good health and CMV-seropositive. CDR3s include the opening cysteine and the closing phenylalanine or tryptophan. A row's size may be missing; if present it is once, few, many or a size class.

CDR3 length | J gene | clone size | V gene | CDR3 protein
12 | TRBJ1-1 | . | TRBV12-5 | CASGFGFTEAFF
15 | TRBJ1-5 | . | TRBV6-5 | CASRTGHNSNQPQHF
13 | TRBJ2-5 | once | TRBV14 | CASSGQMGGTQYF
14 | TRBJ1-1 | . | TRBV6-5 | CASSRQGGGAEAFF
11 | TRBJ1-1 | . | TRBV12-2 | CASRSNTEAFF
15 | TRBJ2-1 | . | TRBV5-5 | CASSIAGSNYNEQFF
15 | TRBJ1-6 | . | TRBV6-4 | CASSDYGGQVFWSPF
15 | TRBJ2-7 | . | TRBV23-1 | CASSHSGSYAYEQYF
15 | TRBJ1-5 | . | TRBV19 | CASSIQGAVNQPQHF
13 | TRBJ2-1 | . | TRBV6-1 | CASSEDLENEQFF
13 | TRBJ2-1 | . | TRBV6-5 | CASSYSRRGEQFF
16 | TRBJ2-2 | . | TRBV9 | CASSVGLAVNTGELFF
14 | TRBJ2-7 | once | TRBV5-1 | CASSLAPGHYEQYF
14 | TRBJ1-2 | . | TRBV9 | CASSPGQGNYGYTF
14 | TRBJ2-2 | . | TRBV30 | CAWRRGLNTGELFF
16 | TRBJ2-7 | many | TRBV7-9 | CASSPRRDRAIYEQYF
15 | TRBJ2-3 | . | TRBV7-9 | CASSFQRGWTDTQYF
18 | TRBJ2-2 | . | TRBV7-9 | CASSPPGLAGGRAGELFF
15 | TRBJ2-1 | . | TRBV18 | CASSQFPGLYNEQFF
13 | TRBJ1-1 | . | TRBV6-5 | CASSQGLDTEAFF
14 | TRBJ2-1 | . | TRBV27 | CASRVAGSLVEQFF
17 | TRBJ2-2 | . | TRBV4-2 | CASSQEPRDRGAGELFF
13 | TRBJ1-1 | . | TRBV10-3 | CAISTGINTEAFF
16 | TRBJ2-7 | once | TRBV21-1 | CASTPHRGTSGSLQYF
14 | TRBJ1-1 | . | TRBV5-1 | CASSLAVGDTEAFF
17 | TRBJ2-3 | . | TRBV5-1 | CASSLDGTGDYTDTQYF
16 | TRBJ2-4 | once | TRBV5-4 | CASSAGTGRTKNIQYF
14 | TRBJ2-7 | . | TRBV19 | CASSPGLAVYEQYF
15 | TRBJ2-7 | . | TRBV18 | CASSPPSGSFREQYF
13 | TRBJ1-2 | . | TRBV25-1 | CASSDDSVSGYTF
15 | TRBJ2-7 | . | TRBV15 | CATSNRDYNSYEQYF
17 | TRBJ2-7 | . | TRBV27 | CASSSLGTSGRTYEQYF
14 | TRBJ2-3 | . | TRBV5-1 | CASSWGDGTDTQYF
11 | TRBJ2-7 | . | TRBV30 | CAWSGSSEQYF
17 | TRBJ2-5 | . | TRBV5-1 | CASSLAGGPPSQETQYF
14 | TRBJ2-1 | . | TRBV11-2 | CASSSRLAGGEQFF
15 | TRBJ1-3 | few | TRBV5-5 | CASSRGHDSGNTIYF
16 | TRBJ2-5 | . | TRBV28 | CASSLRSGRRGETQYF
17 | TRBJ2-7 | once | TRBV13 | CASSPPLSDPGGIEQYF
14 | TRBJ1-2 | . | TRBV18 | CASSPGDTNYGYTF
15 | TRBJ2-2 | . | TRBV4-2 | CASSQAAGESGELFF
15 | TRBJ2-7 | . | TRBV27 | CASSFISRQSHEQYF
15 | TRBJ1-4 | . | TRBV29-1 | CSVDSGRATNEKLFF
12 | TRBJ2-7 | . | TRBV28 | CASIGGFDEQYF
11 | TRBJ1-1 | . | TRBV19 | CASSAGAVAFF
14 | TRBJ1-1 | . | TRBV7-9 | CASSLEPGGTEAFF
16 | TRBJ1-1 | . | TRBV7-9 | CASSLAGFGRYTEAFF
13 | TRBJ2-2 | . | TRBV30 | CAWRARGPGELFF
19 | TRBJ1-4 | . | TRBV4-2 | CASSPKKGQGRLTNEKLFF
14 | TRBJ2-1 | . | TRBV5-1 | CASSLRTQHNEQFF
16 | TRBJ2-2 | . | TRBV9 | CASSVTRWGDTGELFF
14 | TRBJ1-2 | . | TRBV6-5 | CASSLDGVNYGYTF
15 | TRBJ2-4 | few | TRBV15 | CATSYFSRGSGIQYF
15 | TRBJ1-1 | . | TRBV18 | CASSPNSGGNTEAFF